This TCR beta chain was identified in a study of graft-versus-host responses after intestinal transplantation. Findings and limits, study-wide: Allografts carried high graft-versus-host to host-versus-graft clonal ratios in patients having graft-donor T cell macrochimerism.

About this clone itself: The antigen remains unidentified.

Generated by immunoSEQ multiplex PCR, the TCRdb table keeps only in-frame clones and is missing some. The sample records tens of thousands of clones, around 92% being singletons. V lost 1 base and J lost 0; bases outside the gene matches: 2. This CDR3 spans 16 amino acids. In germline, CDR1 is SEHNR, CDR2 FQNEAQ (reference sequence). Sample: unstimulated CD4+ T cells sorted from spleen or lymph node cells, taken before transplant. The source is a human donor who was the organ donor for an intestinal transplant. The rearrangement joins TRBV7-9 to TRBJ2-1; the match to TRBD2 covers 8 bases. The CDR3 protein is CASSLGRGDSYNEQFF. CDR3 coding DNA: TGTGCCAGCAGCTTAGGGCGGGGGGACTCCTACAATGAGCAGTTCTTC.